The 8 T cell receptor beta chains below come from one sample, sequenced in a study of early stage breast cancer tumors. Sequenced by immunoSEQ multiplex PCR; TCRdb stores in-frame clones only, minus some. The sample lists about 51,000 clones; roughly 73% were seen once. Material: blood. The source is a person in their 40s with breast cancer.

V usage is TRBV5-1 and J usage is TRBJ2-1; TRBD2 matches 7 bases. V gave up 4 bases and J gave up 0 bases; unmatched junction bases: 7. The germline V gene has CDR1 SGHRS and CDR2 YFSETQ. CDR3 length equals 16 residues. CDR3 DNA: TGCGCCAGCAGCCCACTAGCGTCGAGCTCCTACAATGAGCAGTTCTTC. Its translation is CASSPLASSSYNEQFF.

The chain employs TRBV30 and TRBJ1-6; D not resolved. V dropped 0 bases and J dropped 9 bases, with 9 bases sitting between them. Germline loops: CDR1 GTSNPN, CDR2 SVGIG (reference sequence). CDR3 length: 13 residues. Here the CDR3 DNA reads TGTGCCTGGAGTGTAGGCGGTAGTTCACCCCTCCACTTT. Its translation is CAWSVGGSSPLHF.

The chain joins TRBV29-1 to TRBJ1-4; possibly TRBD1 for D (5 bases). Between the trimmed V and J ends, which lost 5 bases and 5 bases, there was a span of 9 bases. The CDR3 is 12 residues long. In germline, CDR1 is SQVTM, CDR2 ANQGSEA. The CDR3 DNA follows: TGCAGCGTTCGACAGCCGAATGAAAAACTGTTTTTT. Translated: CSVRQPNEKLFF.

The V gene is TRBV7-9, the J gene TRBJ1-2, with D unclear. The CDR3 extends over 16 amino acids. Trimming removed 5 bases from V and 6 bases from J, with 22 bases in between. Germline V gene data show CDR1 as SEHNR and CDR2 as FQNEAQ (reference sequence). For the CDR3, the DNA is TGTGCCAGCAGCCCAGTCCATTTGGTTTGGGGAAATGGCTACACCTTC. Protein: CASSPVHLVWGNGYTF.

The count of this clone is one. Here the CDR3 DNA reads TGCAGCGTTGAAGATCGGGGGCAAGATACGCAGTATTTT. This encodes CSVEDRGQDTQYF. The V and J genes are TRBV29-1 and TRBJ2-3; D tentatively reads TRBD1 or TRBD2 (6 bases each). Germline V gene sequence: CDR1 SQVTM, CDR2 ANQGSEA. This CDR3 is 13 amino acids long. V lost 0 bases, J lost 5 bases, and 9 bases lay in between.

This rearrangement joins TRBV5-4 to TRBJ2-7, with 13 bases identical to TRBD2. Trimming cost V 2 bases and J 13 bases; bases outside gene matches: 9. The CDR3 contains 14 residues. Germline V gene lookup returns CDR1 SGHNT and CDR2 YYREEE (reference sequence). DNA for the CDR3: TGTGCCAGCAGCTTTCGCGGACTAGCGGGAGTCTCATACTTC. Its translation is CASSFRGLAGVSYF.

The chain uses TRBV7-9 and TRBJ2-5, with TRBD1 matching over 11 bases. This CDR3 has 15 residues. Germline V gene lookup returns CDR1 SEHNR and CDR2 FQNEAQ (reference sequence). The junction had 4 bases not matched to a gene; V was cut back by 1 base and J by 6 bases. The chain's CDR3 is CASSLGTGGVQTQYF. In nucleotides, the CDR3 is TGTGCCAGCAGCTTAGGGACAGGGGGCGTTCAGACCCAGTACTTC.

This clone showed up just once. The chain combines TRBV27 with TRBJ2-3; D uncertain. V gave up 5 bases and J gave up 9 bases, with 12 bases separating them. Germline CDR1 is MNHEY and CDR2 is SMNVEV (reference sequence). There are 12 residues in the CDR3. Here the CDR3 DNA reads TGTGCCAGCAGTACCAGCCGGGCCACGCAGTATTTT. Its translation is CASSTSRATQYF.